These 23 T cell receptor beta chains were sequenced from one sample in a study of shared clonotypes between healthy human individuals. Using immunoSEQ multiplex PCR, the repertoire was profiled, and TCRdb retains in-frame clones only, with some absent. The sample includes 2 million to 2.5 million clones, roughly 90% of them seen just once. The sequenced sample consisted of naive CD4+ T cells from PBMCs. The subset is: CD45RA+ positively selected. The receptors here all came from a man between 18 and 35 years old in good health. Some clones in this sample may be carry-over from other donors' samples.

This chain uses TRBV7-2 with TRBJ2-7; TRBD2 matches 7 bases. The CDR3 runs 15 residues. With V trimmed by 5 bases and J by 2 bases, 9 bases remained unmatched. CDR1 SGHTA and CDR2 FQGNSA come from the germline V gene. Here the CDR3 reads CASSPRAGVTYEQYF. The CDR3 nucleotides are TGTGCCAGCAGCCCCCGGGCGGGAGTTACCTACGAGCAGTACTTC.

V gene TRBV28 combines with J gene TRBJ2-2, with 9 bases matching TRBD2. In germline, CDR1 is MDHEN, CDR2 SYDVKM. V lost 2 bases, J lost 6 bases, and 4 bases stayed unmatched. The CDR3 extends over 15 amino acids. This CDR3 reads CASSLGGLASGELFF. The CDR3, as DNA: TGTGCCAGCAGTTTAGGGGGACTAGCATCCGGGGAGCTGTTTTTT.

The rearrangement links TRBV29-1 to TRBJ2-2; 12 bases are a match to TRBD2. The CDR3 covers 14 residues. CDR1 is SQVTM and CDR2 is ANQGSEA in the germline V gene. V gave up 5 bases and J gave up 8 bases; unmatched junction bases: 6. CDR3 loop: CSVLAGGRVGELFF. CDR3 bases: TGCAGCGTTCTAGCGGGAGGGCGTGTAGGGGAGCTGTTTTTT.

The rearrangement links TRBV30 to TRBJ1-5, with 7 nucleotides matching TRBD1. The V and J ends lost 7 bases and 4 bases, in that order; junction bases with no gene match: 4. This CDR3 is 12 amino acids long. CDR1 GTSNPN and CDR2 SVGIG come from the germline V gene (reference sequence). CDR3 in DNA: TGTGCCTCGGACAGGCCAAATCAGCCCCAGCATTTT. It translates to CASDRPNQPQHF. The variable domain in full, with the rest retrieved from reference TRBV30 and TRBJ1-5, is SQTIHQWPATLVQPVGSPLSLECTVEGTSNPNLYWYRQAAGRGLQLLFYSVGIGQISSEVPQNLSASRPQDRQFILSSKKLLLSDSGFYLCASDRPNQPQHFGDGTRLSIL.

This rearrangement joins TRBV2 to TRBJ1-1, with D tentatively TRBD1 (5 bases). Looked up from germline, CDR1 is SNHLY and CDR2 is FYNNEI. This CDR3 comprises 15 residues. Between the trimmed V and J ends, which lost 1 base and 6 bases, there was a span of 15 bases. CDR3 in DNA: TGTGCCAGCAGTGAAGGAGTCGCAGGGCGAGCTGAAGCTTTCTTT. Its protein product is CASSEGVAGRAEAFF.

This sequence joins TRBV7-3 and TRBJ2-7; possible D gene TRBD1, 7 bases. Trimming stripped 3 bases from V and 6 bases from J, with 21 bases between. This CDR3 region has 16 residues. Per germline, CDR1 SGHTA and CDR2 FQGTGA. The CDR3 here is CASSFSAGRGVGEQYF. In DNA, the CDR3 is TGTGCCAGCAGCTTCTCTGCGGGCAGGGGGGTCGGCGAGCAGTACTTC. Based on the CDR3 plus reference TRBV7-3 and TRBJ2-7, the full variable domain is GAGVSQTPSNKVTEKGKYVELRCDPISGHTALYWYRQSLGQGPEFLIYFQGTGAADDSGLPNDRFFAVRPEGSVSTLKIQRTERGDSAVYLCASSFSAGRGVGEQYFGPGTRLTVT.

The CDR3 sequence is CATRLAGAYNEQFF. The CDR3 DNA reads as TGTGCTACCAGACTAGCGGGAGCCTACAATGAGCAGTTCTTC. This chain links TRBV19 with TRBJ2-1; the match to TRBD2 covers 12 bases. Looked up from germline, CDR1 is LNHDA and CDR2 is SQIVND (reference sequence). The CDR3 contains 14 residues.

This rearrangement joins TRBV28 to TRBJ2-7; 7 nucleotides line up with TRBD1. The CDR3 length is 14 residues. Germline CDR1 reads MDHEN; CDR2 reads SYDVKM. V lost 10 bases and J lost 2; bases outside the gene matches: 11. The CDR3 nucleotides are TGTGCCATCAAGAAGGTGGGACAGACCTACGAGCAGTACTTC. The encoded protein is CAIKKVGQTYEQYF.

The CDR3 DNA is TGTGCCAGCAGTGAAGCGGTTAGGGGGTCCACCTTC. This codes for CASSEAVRGSTF. The rearrangement joins TRBV6-1 to TRBJ1-2, with a possible D match to TRBD1 (6 bases). V lost 0 bases and J 13 bases, leaving 12 bases between the germline ends. CDR1 is MNHNS, CDR2 SASEGT, per germline. CDR3 length: 12 residues.

Only one count was recorded for this clone. This chain links TRBV9 with TRBJ2-6; D uncertain. With 4 bases removed from V and 1 base from J, the gap between germline ends came to 21 bases. CDR1 and CDR2 (germline): SGDLS, YYNGEE. The CDR3 consists of 19 residues. CDR3 bases: TGTGCCAGCAGCTCCAGTCGGGCACAGCCTGATTCTGGGGCCAACGTCCTGACTTTC. Translating gives CASSSSRAQPDSGANVLTF.

The chain is built from TRBV4-1 and TRBJ2-4; TRBD2 agrees at 7 bases. The CDR3 length is 16 residues. The junction had 11 bases not matched to a gene; V was cut back by 0 bases and J by 9 bases. From germline, CDR1 is MGHRA and CDR2 YSYEKL. The CDR3 is CASSQEGGSHRTIQYF. CDR3 sequence (DNA): TGCGCCAGCAGCCAAGAAGGCGGGAGCCACCGGACCATTCAGTACTTC.

This clone was picked up one time. The V gene is TRBV10-3, the J gene TRBJ1-2; 9 bases align to TRBD1. The CDR3 totals 15 residues. The V and J ends lost 3 bases and 8 bases, in that order; junction bases with no gene match: 10. In germline, CDR1 is ENHRY, CDR2 SYGVKD. Here the CDR3 reads CAISEAGQGRGGYTF. CDR3 DNA: TGTGCCATCAGTGAAGCGGGACAGGGACGGGGAGGCTACACCTTC.

The chain is built from TRBV5-6 and TRBJ1-5, with D hard to call. The CDR3 has 14 amino acids. CDR1 and CDR2 (germline): SGHDT, YYEEEE. Trimming left V 3 bases short and J 6 bases short, with 13 bases between. The CDR3 protein is CASSSTVSSQPQHF. CDR3 bases: TGTGCCAGCAGCTCGACGGTATCTAGTCAGCCCCAGCATTTT.

The V and J genes are TRBV29-1 and TRBJ2-7; TRBD2 matches at 10 bases. The germline V gene encodes CDR1 SQVTM and CDR2 ANQGSEA. CDR3 size: 14 residues. Trimming cost V 4 bases and J 1 base; bases outside gene matches: 4. The CDR3 DNA follows: TGCAGCGTTGCTGGACTAGCGGAGTCCTACGAGCAGTACTTC. Its translation: CSVAGLAESYEQYF.

The CDR3 spells CASSPGGAENEKLFF. The CDR3 nucleotides are TGCGCCAGCAGCCCCGGGGGGGCAGAGAATGAAAAACTGTTTTTT. The rearrangement uses TRBV5-1 and TRBJ1-4; a possible D gene is TRBD1 (6 bases). Trimming took 4 bases from V and 5 from J, leaving 15 bases between them. The CDR3 is 15 amino acids. Per germline, CDR1 SGHRS and CDR2 YFSETQ.

The chain employs TRBV2 and TRBJ2-5; TRBD1 agrees at 12 bases. J lost 7 bases, V lost 3 bases, and 6 bases had no gene match. CDR3 length: 15 amino acids. Germline loops: CDR1 SNHLY, CDR2 FYNNEI. The DNA for the CDR3 is TGTGCCAGCAGTGACCGGGACAGGGGGCCTGGGACCCAGTACTTC. This gives the protein CASSDRDRGPGTQYF.

This chain connects TRBV6-1 to TRBJ2-5; either TRBD1 or TRBD2 may fit D (5 bases each). Germline V lookup: CDR1 MNHNS, CDR2 SASEGT. Trimming stripped 2 bases from V and 4 bases from J, with 14 bases between. This CDR3 region has 15 residues. The CDR3 DNA reads as TGTGCCAGCAGTGAACGGGGACCTCCAGGAGAGACCCAGTACTTC. It yields the protein CASSERGPPGETQYF.

The V and J genes are TRBV11-2 and TRBJ2-5; no reliable D call. The germline V gene has CDR1 SGHAT and CDR2 FQNNGV. Trimming cost V 1 base and J 5 bases, with 11 bases left between them. The CDR3 sequence is 14 residues long. For the CDR3, the DNA is TGTGCCAGCAGCTTAGTACGGTTATGGGAGACCCAGTACTTC. The encoded protein is CASSLVRLWETQYF.

The chain couples TRBV28 to TRBJ2-5, with D possibly TRBD2 on 5 matching bases. The CDR3 is made up of 14 amino acids. The V and J ends lost 7 bases and 4 bases respectively, with 16 bases between them. In germline, CDR1 is MDHEN, CDR2 SYDVKM. This chain's CDR3 is CASNLGRRLETQYF. CDR3 nucleotides: TGTGCCAGCAACCTAGGACGGAGGTTAGAGACCCAGTACTTC.

The gene calls are TRBV27 and TRBJ1-1; TRBD1 is a possible D gene (5 bases). The germline V and J ends were trimmed by 3 bases and 1 base, with 9 bases remaining between them. The CDR3 spans 14 residues. CDR1 and CDR2 from the germline V gene are MNHEY and SMNVEV (reference sequence). In DNA form, the CDR3 reads TGTGCCAGCAGTTTCCATGACAGGAACACTGAAGCTTTCTTT. This encodes CASSFHDRNTEAFF.

Details on this clone: Other DNA sequences in the sample encode the same CDR3. The gene calls are TRBV18 and TRBJ2-1; TRBD2 matches 12 bases. Trimming took 3 bases from V and 8 from J; bases not matched to a gene: 5. This CDR3 comprises 15 residues. CDR1 and CDR2 (germline): KGHSH, LQKENI. CDR3 bases: TGTGCCAGCTCACCCGGACTAGCGGGAAGTGATGAGCAGTTCTTC. This sequence encodes CASSPGLAGSDEQFF.

The chain links TRBV6-5 to TRBJ1-2; no clear D. Trimming shortened V by 7 bases and J by 4 bases, and 7 bases separated the two germline ends. This CDR3 has 11 amino acids. CDR1 MNHEY and CDR2 SVGAGI come from the germline V gene. The CDR3 region has the DNA TGTGCCAGCAATAACGGCTATGGCTACACCTTC. It is translated as CASNNGYGYTF.

The V call is TRBV19, the J call TRBJ2-7; the match to TRBD1 covers 9 bases. The J segment lost 3 bases and the V segment lost 7 bases, leaving 4 bases of the junction unmatched. Per the germline V gene, CDR1 is LNHDA and CDR2 is SQIVND (reference sequence). CDR3 length: 13 residues. The CDR3 region has the DNA TGTGCCAGTAACGACAGGGGGGGCTACGAGCAGTACTTC. It is translated as CASNDRGGYEQYF.